The entry that follows covers one TCR beta chain sequence. Its antigen is unknown. Since the CDR3 does not end with the conserved phenylalanine or tryptophan, this likely comes from a read error. Because the CDR3's place on the DNA is in doubt, the DNA is left out and the CDR3 is given as listed by TCRdb. These data are taken from a study of blood T cell repertoires in COVID-19 (dated by TCRdb to about 2020). About the investigation overall: Collaborator samples came from the United States, Italy and Spain and covered acute and convalescent phases of COVID-19. The material from the prospective study consisted of cDNA or gDNA derived from T cells, B-cell-depleted T cells, or PBMCs. The samples were drawn from two sources: the first 160 participants of the ongoing ImmuneRACE study, and 1,200 or so subjects contributed by 6 global collaborators. Where available, HLA class I and class II types were taken from metadata supplied by the sample provider and were not determined by assay-based typing. Subjects who had been exposed to COVID-19, were actively infected with it, or had recovered from it provided the deeply sampled blood TCRbeta repertoires that made up the dataset. A freely available public database, intended as a resource for researchers studying the immune response to SARS-CoV-2, is where the repertoires were released. A de-identified subject ID, COVID-19 status, age in years and sex were almost always included in the sample metadata. The research as a whole found: How much clinical and demographic metadata was included differed by source and by participant, and the metadata was provided uncurated.

TCRbeta CDR3 regions were amplified from genomic DNA by means of the immunoSEQ Assay, a bias-controlled multiplex PCR. In the original analysis: The number of nucleated cells in each sample was estimated by amplification of reference gene primers within the assay. Sequence reads were collapsed and filtered to measure the absolute abundance of every unique TCRbeta CDR3 rearrangement. For each sample, productive Simpson clonality was calculated by taking the square root of Simpson's diversity index across productive rearrangements. Here the immuneACCESS table is served through TCRdb, limited to in-frame sequences with V and J called. Missing clones are a known gap in these copies; in checked studies unresolved V genes cover under half, and the rest lacks a known reason. V, J and clone size are those of that table, while D and trimming were read from the DNA. The table for this sample lists around 200,000 clones; 86% of them were counted only once. Around 3.3% of the sample belongs to the ten largest clones.

Whole blood was collected in K2EDTA tubes by collaborating institutions according to the institutions' own protocols. For TCRbeta analysis, collaborators shipped samples as frozen whole blood, isolated PBMCs, or DNA extracted from either of those sample types. The CDR3 spans 12 residues, counting both ends. The germline V gene (reference sequence) gives CDR1 as SGHNT and CDR2 as YYREEE. Sequencing used peripheral blood. In this chain, TRBV5-4 is recombined with TRBJ2-7; the D call TRBD2 from the table was never checked on the DNA. This sequence was found in a man between 65 and 85 years old with acute or convalescent COVID-19. The CDR3: CASSFSGGREIS.